The 20 T cell receptor beta chains given below trace back to one sample, sequenced in a study of blood T cell repertoires in COVID-19. The repertoire was sequenced with immunoSEQ multiplex PCR; TCRdb's copy has only in-frame clones and lacks some. The sample lists approximately 76,000 clones; about four fifths were seen once. Material: peripheral blood. The receptors shown here come from an older man with active or convalescent COVID-19.

The CDR3 loop is CASSRDRRTTEAFF. The CDR3 bases are TGTGCCAGCAGCCGCGACAGGAGAACCACTGAAGCTTTCTTT. The rearrangement uses TRBV6-2 or TRBV6-3 and TRBJ1-1, with D possibly matching TRBD1 (6 bases). The CDR3 loop spans 14 amino acids. Trimming left V 6 bases short and J 4 bases short, with 15 bases between. Germline-derived CDR1 and CDR2 are MNHEY and SVGEGT.

The chain couples TRBV11-2 to TRBJ1-4; D is ambiguous. The CDR3 totals 14 residues. Germline CDR1 reads SGHAT; CDR2 reads FQNNGV. V was shortened by 4 bases and J by 5 bases, with 11 bases between the two germline ends. The DNA of the CDR3 is TGTGCCAGCAGCTCTGGACGGGAAAATGAAAAACTGTTTTTT. Protein sequence: CASSSGRENEKLFF. The whole variable domain, filled in from reference TRBV11-2 and TRBJ1-4, reads EAGVAQSPRYKIIEKRQSVAFWCNPISGHATLYWYQQILGQGPKLLIQFQNNGVVDDSQLPKDRFSAERLKGVDSTLKIQPAKLEDSAVYLCASSSGRENEKLFFGSGTQLSVL.

This sequence joins TRBV5-6 and TRBJ2-7; tentatively, D is TRBD2 (7 bases). The CDR3 is 14 amino acids. CDR1 SGHDT and CDR2 YYEEEE come from the germline V gene. Trimming pared 0 bases from V and 3 bases from J, leaving 10 bases between. The CDR3 nucleotides are TGTGCCAGCAGCTTGGGCGGGGGCGGCTACGAGCAGTACTTC. This sequence encodes CASSLGGGGYEQYF.

This clone was recorded once. The chain joins TRBV10-3 to TRBJ1-2, with D maybe TRBD1 (5 bases). Trimming shortened V by 2 bases and J by 6 bases, and 7 bases separated the two germline ends. The CDR3 is 12 amino acids. Germline V gene sequence: CDR1 ENHRY, CDR2 SYGVKD. The CDR3 nucleotides read TGTGCCATCAGTGAGCAGGGCCATGGCTACACCTTC. Residues: CAISEQGHGYTF.

The CDR3 region has the DNA TGTGCCGGAAGCCGGGACTTGGTTCTCTACGAGCAGTACTTC. Amino acid sequence: CAGSRDLVLYEQYF. V and J are TRBV2 and TRBJ2-7; maybe TRBD2 (6 bases). The CDR3 runs 14 residues. V was clipped by 11 bases and J by 3 bases, with 20 bases between them. CDR1 is SNHLY and CDR2 is FYNNEI in the germline V gene.

The chain is built from TRBV7-9 and TRBJ2-3; 8 bases are shared with TRBD2. Germline-derived CDR1 and CDR2 are SEHNR and FQNEAQ (reference sequence). This CDR3 has 17 amino acids. V was pared by 2 bases and J by 5 bases, with 12 bases of the junction left unmatched. The CDR3 coding sequence is TGTGCCAGCAGCTTAAAAGCCGGGGGGGCAATAGGAGATACGCAGTATTTT. Residues: CASSLKAGGAIGDTQYF.

The J gene is TRBJ2-3, the V gene TRBV11-2, with TRBD2 matching over 11 bases. V trimming: 6 bases; J trimming: 3 bases; junction bases outside the gene matches: 2. The CDR3 has 14 residues. CDR1 and CDR2 (germline): SGHAT, FQNNGV. The CDR3 coding sequence is TGTGCCAGCAGACGGACTAGCGGGACAGATACGCAGTATTTT. As protein: CASRRTSGTDTQYF.

This chain links TRBV6-5 with TRBJ2-3; 11 bases agree with TRBD2. Germline trimming cut 6 bases from V and 4 bases from J; bases unmatched to any gene: 6. This CDR3 is built from 15 residues. Germline values: CDR1 MNHEY, CDR2 SVGAGI. The CDR3 region has the DNA TGTGCCAGCAGCGTAGCGGGGGGGCAGGCAGATACGCAGTATTTT. It yields the protein CASSVAGGQADTQYF.

V and J are TRBV18 and TRBJ1-3; tentatively, D is TRBD1 (6 bases). Germline CDR1 is KGHSH and CDR2 is LQKENI. CDR3 size: 15 residues. The germline V and J ends were trimmed by 5 bases and 2 bases, with 13 bases remaining between them. In DNA, the CDR3 is TGTGCCAGCTCAGAACAGGGTGGGCCTGGAAACACCATATATTTT. Residues: CASSEQGGPGNTIYF.

V gene TRBV4-1 combines with J gene TRBJ2-7, with TRBD1 identical over 7 bases. CDR3 length: 15 residues. The germline V gene has CDR1 MGHRA and CDR2 YSYEKL. V lost 3 bases to trimming and J lost 4 bases; unmatched junction nucleotides: 9. CDR3 region: CASSQSSTGSYEQYF. The CDR3 DNA is TGCGCCAGCAGCCAGAGTTCGACAGGGAGTTACGAGCAGTACTTC.

The V call is TRBV19, the J call TRBJ1-2; D may be TRBD1 (5 bases). Per the germline V gene, CDR1 is LNHDA and CDR2 is SQIVND (reference sequence). V was cut by 6 bases and J by 5 bases, with 16 bases left in between. The CDR3 has 14 residues. CDR3 in amino acids: CASSPLQGLYGYTF. CDR3 DNA: TGTGCCAGTAGCCCGCTGCAGGGCTTGTATGGCTACACCTTC.

This clone appeared once. V gene TRBV5-5 combines with J gene TRBJ1-6, with unresolved D. The CDR3 covers 15 residues. V lost 4 bases and J 5 bases, leaving 13 bases between the germline ends. Germline CDR1 and CDR2: SGHKS and YYEKEE (reference sequence). This CDR3 reads CASSEGMADNSPLHF. In DNA, the CDR3 is TGTGCCAGCAGCGAGGGTATGGCGGATAATTCACCCCTCCACTTT.

The V gene is TRBV12-5, the J gene TRBJ2-2, with D hard to call. This CDR3 is built from 13 residues. V lost 7 bases, J lost 0 bases, and 6 bases lay in between. Per the germline V gene, CDR1 is LGHNT and CDR2 is FRNRAP. Here the CDR3 DNA reads TGTGCTAGTGAAGACTCGAACACCGGGGAGCTGTTTTTT. As protein: CASEDSNTGELFF.

V usage is TRBV7-9 and J usage is TRBJ2-1; 8 bases are a match to TRBD2. Trimming cost V 3 bases and J 7 bases; bases outside gene matches: 8. This CDR3 comprises 15 residues. From germline, CDR1 is SEHNR and CDR2 FQNEAQ (reference sequence). DNA for the CDR3: TGTGCCAGCAGCTTCCCTCTAGCGGGCGGTAATGAGCAGTTCTTC. Amino acid sequence: CASSFPLAGGNEQFF.

The rearrangement links TRBV2 to TRBJ1-6; D is ambiguous. The V end lost 9 bases, the J end lost 13 bases, and 13 bases lay between the germline ends. The length of the CDR3 is 11 residues. Per germline, CDR1 SNHLY and CDR2 FYNNEI. CDR3 DNA: TGTGCCAGTCTTCAACAGCCTCCCCTCCACTTT. It translates to CASLQQPPLHF.

The chain uses TRBV7-3 and TRBJ2-3, with D possibly TRBD2 on 6 matching bases. The CDR3 runs 14 residues. Germline CDR1 and CDR2: SGHTA and FQGTGA. Trimming took off 4 bases at V and 0 bases at J, with 8 bases between the two ends. CDR3 loop: CASSSGGSTDTQYF. CDR3 nucleotide sequence: TGTGCCAGCAGCTCCGGGGGAAGCACAGATACGCAGTATTTT.

V is TRBV3-1 (or the pseudogene TRBV3-2) and J is TRBJ2-5; D perhaps matches TRBD1 (6 bases). The CDR3 length is 14 residues. CDR1 and CDR2 (germline): LGHDT, YNNKEL (reference sequence). Trimming pared 4 bases from V and 5 bases from J, leaving 14 bases between. This CDR3 reads CASSPSGVRETQYF. For the CDR3, the DNA is TGTGCCAGCAGCCCCTCAGGGGTTCGGGAGACCCAGTACTTC.

The V gene is TRBV28, the J gene TRBJ1-6; 7 bases line up with TRBD1. The V gene's germline CDR1 is MDHEN and CDR2 SYDVKM. With 1 base clipped from V and 10 bases from J, the junction kept 10 bases outside the gene matches. This CDR3 spans 16 amino acids. CDR3 residues: CASSLSGAGGESPLHF. The CDR3 DNA sequence: TGTGCCAGCAGTTTATCGGGGGCAGGGGGAGAGTCACCCCTCCACTTT.

The rearrangement joins TRBV2 to TRBJ2-5; 8 positions match TRBD2. The CDR3 spans 15 residues. The germline V gene encodes CDR1 SNHLY and CDR2 FYNNEI. With 8 bases clipped from V and 1 base from J, the junction kept 9 bases outside the gene matches. CDR3 nucleotides: TGTGCCAGCCCCGCGGGGGGCCTTGCCCAAGAGACCCAGTACTTC. Translated: CASPAGGLAQETQYF.

The chain uses TRBV19 and TRBJ1-3; weak D call: TRBD1 (6 bases). The CDR3 extends over 15 amino acids. Trimming stripped 3 bases from V and 7 bases from J, with 16 bases between. Germline assignment: CDR1 LNHDA and CDR2 SQIVND (reference sequence). CDR3 protein: CASSIGETGLNTIYF. In nucleotides, the CDR3 is TGTGCCAGTAGTATCGGGGAGACAGGCCTGAACACCATATATTTT.